These 23 T cell receptor beta chains originate from one sample sequenced in a study of blood T cell repertoires in COVID-19. TCRdb's table, derived via immunoSEQ multiplex PCR, lists solely in-frame clones and lacks some. The table includes about 97,000 clones, 84% detected once. The sample taken for sequencing was peripheral blood. The receptors here all came from a middle-aged man with active or convalescent COVID-19.

The V call is TRBV5-5, the J call TRBJ1-5; tentatively, D is TRBD1 (5 bases). V gave up 1 base and J gave up 9 bases, with 23 bases separating them. The CDR3 runs to 17 residues. Per germline, CDR1 SGHKS and CDR2 YYEKEE (reference sequence). The chain's CDR3 is CASSLTMEVLRGRPQHF. The CDR3 nucleotides are TGTGCCAGCAGCTTGACCATGGAAGTTTTGCGGGGACGGCCCCAGCATTTT.

The sample holds a few counts of this clone. The chain carries TRBV14 and TRBJ2-3, with a possible D match to TRBD2 (5 bases). Germline values: CDR1 SGHDN, CDR2 FVKESK. The CDR3 runs to 13 residues. V lost 4 bases and J lost 5, with 10 bases in between. The CDR3 sequence: CASSRETRDTQYF. The CDR3 DNA follows: TGTGCCAGCAGCCGGGAGACCAGAGATACGCAGTATTTT.

J is TRBJ2-1 and V is TRBV11-2, with D possibly being TRBD2 (5 bases). V dropped 6 bases and J dropped 9 bases, with 15 bases sitting between them. CDR3 length equals 13 residues. Germline assignment: CDR1 SGHAT and CDR2 FQNNGV. The CDR3, as DNA: TGTGCCAGCAGTTTTATCGCAGGAGGTGAGCAGTTCTTC. Its translation: CASSFIAGGEQFF.

This rearrangement joins TRBV29-1 to TRBJ1-1; D remains ambiguous. The CDR3 is 13 residues long. Trimming cost V 4 bases and J 4 bases, with 13 bases left between them. Germline CDR1 is SQVTM and CDR2 is ANQGSEA. The CDR3 nucleotides are TGCAGCGTTGCGGTGGGGAGCTCCACTGAAGCTTTCTTT. Its protein product is CSVAVGSSTEAFF.

V is TRBV7-9 and J is TRBJ2-6, with D hard to call. This CDR3 spans 15 amino acids. Trimming left V 5 bases short and J 0 bases short, with 8 bases between. The germline V gene has CDR1 SEHNR and CDR2 FQNEAQ (reference sequence). The CDR3 DNA follows: TGTGCCAGCAGCCTCCCGGGCTCTGGGGCCAACGTCCTGACTTTC. This sequence encodes CASSLPGSGANVLTF.

The rearrangement uses TRBV12-3 or TRBV12-4 and TRBJ1-3; no definite D call. The germline V and J ends were trimmed by 2 bases and 3 bases, with 5 bases remaining between them. The CDR3 loop spans 13 amino acids. This CDR3 reads CASSLKHGNTIYF. The CDR3 region has the DNA TGTGCCAGCAGTTTAAAGCATGGAAACACCATATATTTT.

The gene calls are TRBV7-9 and TRBJ1-2; D remains ambiguous. The CDR3 has 12 amino acids. From germline, CDR1 is SEHNR and CDR2 FQNEAQ (reference sequence). V shed 7 bases and J shed 3 bases, with 9 bases lying between them. The CDR3 sequence is CASTGRDYGYTF. CDR3 sequence (DNA): TGTGCCAGCACCGGGAGGGACTATGGCTACACCTTC.

The rearrangement joins TRBV2 to TRBJ2-2, with D perhaps TRBD2 (6 bases). The CDR3 runs 15 residues. Trimming stripped 4 bases from V and 1 base from J, with 10 bases between. Germline CDR1 reads SNHLY; CDR2 reads FYNNEI. The CDR3 sequence: CASSVRGGNTGELFF. The CDR3 DNA follows: TGTGCCAGCAGTGTGCGGGGCGGGAACACCGGGGAGCTGTTTTTT.

The chain carries TRBV9 and TRBJ1-6; D gene ambiguous. Trimming stripped 0 bases from V and 9 bases from J, with 10 bases between. The germline V gene has CDR1 SGDLS and CDR2 YYNGEE. This CDR3 contains 14 residues. The CDR3 DNA reads as TGTGCCAGCAGCGTAGTTTACTACGGTTCACCCCTCCACTTT. Its protein product is CASSVVYYGSPLHF.

This chain joins TRBV19 and TRBJ2-5; 9 bases align to TRBD2. Germline lookup yields CDR1 LNHDA and CDR2 SQIVND (reference sequence). Trimming took 1 base from V and 2 from J; bases not matched to a gene: 5. The CDR3 runs to 16 residues. The CDR3 region is CASSIGGSGGQETQYF. The CDR3 DNA reads as TGTGCCAGTAGTATAGGAGGCAGCGGGGGGCAAGAGACCCAGTACTTC.

The V call is TRBV9, the J call TRBJ2-5; 13 nucleotides align to TRBD2. V shed 4 bases and J 2 bases; nucleotides not matched to a gene: 17. The CDR3 length is 20 residues. Per germline, CDR1 SGDLS and CDR2 YYNGEE. The CDR3 DNA is TGTGCCAGCAGCCCCTTGGTCCAGGGAGGACTAGCGGGGGCTCAAGAGACCCAGTACTTC. This codes for CASSPLVQGGLAGAQETQYF.

The chain has TRBV3-1 (or the pseudogene TRBV3-2) and TRBJ1-4; D perhaps matches TRBD1 (5 bases). Looked up from germline, CDR1 is LGHDT and CDR2 is YNNKEL (reference sequence). This CDR3 is built from 14 residues. Trimming took 7 bases from V and 7 from J, leaving 16 bases between them. The CDR3 protein is CASKHGTGGEKLFF. In DNA, the CDR3 is TGTGCCAGCAAACATGGAACAGGCGGTGAAAAACTGTTTTTT.

The chain employs TRBV2 and TRBJ2-1, with TRBD2 matching 10 bases. The CDR3 runs 15 residues. CDR1 is SNHLY, CDR2 FYNNEI, per germline. The junction had 7 bases not matched to a gene; V was cut back by 4 bases and J by 7 bases. The CDR3 region has the DNA TGTGCCAGCAGTGGGGCTAGCGGGGGACAGAATGAGCAGTTCTTC. Its protein product is CASSGASGGQNEQFF.

The gene calls are TRBV6-5 and TRBJ1-1, with 9 bases identical to TRBD1. Per germline, CDR1 MNHEY and CDR2 SVGAGI. V gave up 4 bases and J gave up 5 bases; unmatched junction bases: 11. CDR3 size: 16 residues. The DNA of the CDR3 is TGTGCCAGCAGTTCTGACAGGGGGTTTCTTTTAACTGAAGCTTTCTTT. Its protein product is CASSSDRGFLLTEAFF.

The CDR3 DNA is TGTGCCTGGAGTGTTCAGGGGTTAGCTTTCTTT. Translated: CAWSVQGLAFF. V gene TRBV30 combines with J gene TRBJ1-1, with TRBD1 as a possible D gene (6 bases). This CDR3 is built from 11 residues. V was cut by 0 bases and J by 10 bases, with 9 bases left in between. CDR1 and CDR2 from the germline V gene are GTSNPN and SVGIG (reference sequence). Full variable domain (remainder filled in from reference TRBV30 and TRBJ1-1): SQTIHQWPATLVQPVGSPLSLECTVEGTSNPNLYWYRQAAGRGLQLLFYSVGIGQISSEVPQNLSASRPQDRQFILSSKKLLLSDSGFYLCAWSVQGLAFFGQGTRLTVV.

The J gene is TRBJ1-3, the V gene TRBV18, with D hard to call. Trimming stripped 2 bases from V and 4 bases from J, with 12 bases between. The CDR3 totals 15 residues. Germline V gives CDR1 KGHSH, CDR2 LQKENI. The CDR3, as DNA: TGTGCCAGCTCACCAGAGGCCAGAGGCGGAAACACCATATATTTT. Residues: CASSPEARGGNTIYF.

This rearrangement joins TRBV5-4 to TRBJ2-3; 7 bases line up with TRBD1. The V gene's germline CDR1 is SGHNT and CDR2 YYREEE (reference sequence). The CDR3 spans 15 residues. After removal of 1 base from V and 1 base from J, the junction contained 3 bases not matched to a gene. CDR3 nucleotides: TGTGCCAGCAGCTTGCACGGGACAGGCACAGATACGCAGTATTTT. Its protein is CASSLHGTGTDTQYF.

The rearrangement links TRBV6-2 or TRBV6-3 to TRBJ1-4; a weak D match, TRBD1 (6 bases). CDR3 length: 17 residues. Germline CDR1 and CDR2: MNHEY and SVGEGT. V was shortened by 5 bases and J by 4 bases, with 20 bases between the two germline ends. This chain's CDR3 is CASSRQGQRPLNEKLFF. Written as DNA, the CDR3 is TGTGCCAGCAGTCGCCAAGGACAGCGGCCCCTTAATGAAAAACTGTTTTTT.

This clone was observed a handful of times. The chain has TRBV19 and TRBJ1-5; 9 positions match TRBD1. CDR1 is LNHDA and CDR2 is SQIVND in the germline V gene (reference sequence). The CDR3 contains 16 residues. The ends lost 3 bases at V and 4 bases at J; junction bases unmatched: 7. The CDR3 loop reads CASSMGDRVRNQPQHF. In DNA form, the CDR3 reads TGTGCCAGTAGTATGGGGGACAGGGTAAGGAATCAGCCCCAGCATTTT.

This clone was seen just once. The J gene is TRBJ1-5, the V gene TRBV6-2 or TRBV6-3; TRBD1 might be the D (5 bases). The V and J ends lost 2 bases and 3 bases respectively, with 11 bases between them. CDR3 size: 15 residues. CDR1 and CDR2 from the germline V gene are MNHEY and SVGEGT. This CDR3 reads CASSYRAGNNQPQHF. The DNA of the CDR3 is TGTGCCAGCAGTTACCGGGCAGGGAACAATCAGCCCCAGCATTTT.

The chain combines TRBV25-1 with TRBJ1-1, with D perhaps matching TRBD1 (6 bases). Germline loops: CDR1 MGHDK, CDR2 SYGVNS. The CDR3 totals 13 residues. V was pared by 4 bases and J by 2 bases, with 8 bases between. CDR3 amino acids: CASSGQDNTEAFF. The CDR3 nucleotides are TGTGCCAGCAGTGGACAGGACAACACTGAAGCTTTCTTT.

This clone appeared once. The chain uses TRBV13 and TRBJ1-2, with D possibly matching TRBD1 (5 bases). This CDR3 has 14 amino acids. V was trimmed by 6 bases and J by 2 bases, leaving 13 bases between them. CDR1 is PRHDT and CDR2 is FYEKMQ in the germline V gene (reference sequence). CDR3 coding DNA: TGTGCCAGCAGGGAAGCAGGGCCGAACTATGGCTACACCTTC. As protein: CASREAGPNYGYTF.

As for this clone: A junction end diverges from the germline sequence, so it may reflect a read error. The chain has TRBV7-2 and TRBJ2-7; 10 positions agree with TRBD2. CDR3 length: 15 amino acids. CDR1 SGHTA and CDR2 FQGNSA come from the germline V gene. The CDR3: CASSLAGASSYEQYF. CDR3 DNA sequence: TGTGCCAGCAGCCTAGCGGGGGCGAGCTCCTACGAGCAGTACTTC.